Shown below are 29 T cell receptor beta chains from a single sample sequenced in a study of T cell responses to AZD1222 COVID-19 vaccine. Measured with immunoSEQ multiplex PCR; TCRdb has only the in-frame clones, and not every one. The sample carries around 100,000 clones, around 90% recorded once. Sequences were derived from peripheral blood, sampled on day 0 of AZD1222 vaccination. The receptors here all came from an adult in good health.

DNA for the CDR3: TGTGCCAGCAGCTCCCCTTGGGGGACAGCCCAAGAGACCCAGTACTTC. Translated, it gives CASSSPWGTAQETQYF. V gene TRBV11-3 combines with J gene TRBJ2-5; 7 bases line up with TRBD1. V lost 4 bases and J lost 1; bases outside the gene matches: 9. Per germline, CDR1 SGHNT and CDR2 YENEEA. CDR3 length: 16 residues.

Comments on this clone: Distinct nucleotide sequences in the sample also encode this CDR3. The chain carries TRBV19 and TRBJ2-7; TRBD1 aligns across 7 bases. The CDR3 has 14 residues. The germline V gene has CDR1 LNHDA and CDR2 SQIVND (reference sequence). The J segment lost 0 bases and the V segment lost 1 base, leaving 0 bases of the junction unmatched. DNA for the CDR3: TGTGCCAGTAGTATAGGGACAGGCTCCTACGAGCAGTACTTC. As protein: CASSIGTGSYEQYF.

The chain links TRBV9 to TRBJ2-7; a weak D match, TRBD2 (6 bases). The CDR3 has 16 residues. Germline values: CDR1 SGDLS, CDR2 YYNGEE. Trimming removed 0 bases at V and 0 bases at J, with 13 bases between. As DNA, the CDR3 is TGTGCCAGCAGCGTAGACGTCGGGGGTTCCTCCTACGAGCAGTACTTC. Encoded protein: CASSVDVGGSSYEQYF.

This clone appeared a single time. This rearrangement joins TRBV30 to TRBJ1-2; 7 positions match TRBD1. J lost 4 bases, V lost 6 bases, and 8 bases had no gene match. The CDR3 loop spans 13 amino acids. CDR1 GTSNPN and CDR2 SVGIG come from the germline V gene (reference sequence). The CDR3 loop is CACENRGGYGYTF. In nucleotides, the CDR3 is TGTGCCTGCGAGAACAGGGGAGGCTATGGCTACACCTTC.

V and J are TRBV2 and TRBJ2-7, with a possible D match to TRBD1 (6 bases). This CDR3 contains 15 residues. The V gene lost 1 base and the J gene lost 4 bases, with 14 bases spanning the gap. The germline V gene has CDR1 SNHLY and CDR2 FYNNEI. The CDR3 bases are TGTGCCAGCAGTGAAGGTTTGGGGGCGGAATACGAGCAGTACTTC. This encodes CASSEGLGAEYEQYF.

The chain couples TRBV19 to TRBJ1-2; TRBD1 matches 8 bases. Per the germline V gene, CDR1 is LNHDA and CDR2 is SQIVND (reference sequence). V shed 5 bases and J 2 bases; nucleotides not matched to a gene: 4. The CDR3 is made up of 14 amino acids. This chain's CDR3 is CASSVGDRNYGYTF. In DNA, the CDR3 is TGTGCCAGTAGTGTAGGGGACAGGAACTATGGCTACACCTTC.

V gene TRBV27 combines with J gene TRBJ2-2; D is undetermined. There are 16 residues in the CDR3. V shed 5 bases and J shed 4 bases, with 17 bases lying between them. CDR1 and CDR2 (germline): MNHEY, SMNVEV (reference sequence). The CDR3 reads CASSPSVASVTGELFF. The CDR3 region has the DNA TGTGCCAGCAGTCCCTCCGTCGCCTCCGTCACCGGGGAGCTGTTTTTT.

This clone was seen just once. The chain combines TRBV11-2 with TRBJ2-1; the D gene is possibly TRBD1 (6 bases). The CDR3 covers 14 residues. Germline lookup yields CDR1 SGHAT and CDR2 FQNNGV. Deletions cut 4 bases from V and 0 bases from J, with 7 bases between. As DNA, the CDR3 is TGTGCCAGCAGCTCGACAGGCTCCTACAATGAGCAGTTCTTC. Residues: CASSSTGSYNEQFF. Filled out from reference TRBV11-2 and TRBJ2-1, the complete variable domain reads EAGVAQSPRYKIIEKRQSVAFWCNPISGHATLYWYQQILGQGPKLLIQFQNNGVVDDSQLPKDRFSAERLKGVDSTLKIQPAKLEDSAVYLCASSSTGSYNEQFFGPGTRLTVL.

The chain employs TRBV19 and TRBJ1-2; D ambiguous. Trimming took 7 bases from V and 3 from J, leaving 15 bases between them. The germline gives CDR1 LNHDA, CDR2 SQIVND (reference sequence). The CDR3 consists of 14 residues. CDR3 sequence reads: CASNHNVVDYGYTF. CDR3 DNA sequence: TGTGCCAGTAACCACAATGTGGTGGACTATGGCTACACCTTC.

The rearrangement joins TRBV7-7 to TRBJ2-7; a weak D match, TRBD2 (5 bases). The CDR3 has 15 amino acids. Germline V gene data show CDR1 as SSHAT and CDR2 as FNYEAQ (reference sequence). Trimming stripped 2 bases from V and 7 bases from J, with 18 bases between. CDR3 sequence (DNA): TGTGCCAGCAGCTTAAACGTTGGTGGGAGAGAGGAGCAGTACTTC. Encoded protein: CASSLNVGGREEQYF.

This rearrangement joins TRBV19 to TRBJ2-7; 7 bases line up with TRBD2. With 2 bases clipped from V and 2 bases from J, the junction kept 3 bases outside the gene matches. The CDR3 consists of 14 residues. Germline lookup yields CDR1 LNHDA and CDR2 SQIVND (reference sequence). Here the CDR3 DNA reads TGTGCCAGTAGTATACGGGGAGGGACCTACGAGCAGTACTTC. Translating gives CASSIRGGTYEQYF.

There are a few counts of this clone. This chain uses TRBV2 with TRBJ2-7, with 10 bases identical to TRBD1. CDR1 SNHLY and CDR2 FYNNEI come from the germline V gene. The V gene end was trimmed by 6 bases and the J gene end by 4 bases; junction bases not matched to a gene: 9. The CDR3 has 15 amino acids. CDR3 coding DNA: TGTGCCAGCAGCGTAGCGGACAGGGGGTCGTACGAGCAGTACTTC. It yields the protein CASSVADRGSYEQYF.

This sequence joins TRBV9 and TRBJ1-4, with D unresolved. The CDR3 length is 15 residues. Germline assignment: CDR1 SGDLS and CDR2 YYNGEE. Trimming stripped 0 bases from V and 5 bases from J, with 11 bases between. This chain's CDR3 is CASSVVSGSNEKLFF. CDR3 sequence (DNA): TGTGCCAGCAGCGTAGTCTCGGGATCGAATGAAAAACTGTTTTTT.

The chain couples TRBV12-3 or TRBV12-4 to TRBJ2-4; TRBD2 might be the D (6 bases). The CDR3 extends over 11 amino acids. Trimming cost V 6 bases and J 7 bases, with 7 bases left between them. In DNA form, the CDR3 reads TGTGCCAGCAGCCGGGGGAACATTCAGTACTTC. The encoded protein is CASSRGNIQYF.

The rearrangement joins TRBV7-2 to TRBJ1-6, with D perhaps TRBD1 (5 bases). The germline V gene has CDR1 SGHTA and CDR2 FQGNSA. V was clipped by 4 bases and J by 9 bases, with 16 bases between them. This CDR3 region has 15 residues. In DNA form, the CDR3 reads TGTGCCAGCAGCTACACCGGGACGGAGAGTTCACCCCTCCACTTT. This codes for CASSYTGTESSPLHF.

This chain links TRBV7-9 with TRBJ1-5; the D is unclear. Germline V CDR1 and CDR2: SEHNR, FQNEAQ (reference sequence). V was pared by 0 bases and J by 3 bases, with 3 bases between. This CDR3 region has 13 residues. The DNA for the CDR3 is TGTGCCAGCAGCTTAGCGTACAATCAGCCCCAGCATTTT. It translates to CASSLAYNQPQHF. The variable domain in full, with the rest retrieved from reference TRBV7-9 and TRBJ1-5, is DTGVSQNPRHKITKRGQNVTFRCDPISEHNRLYWYRQTLGQGPEFLTYFQNEAQLEKSRLLSDRFSAERPKGSFSTLEIQRTEQGDSAMYLCASSLAYNQPQHFGDGTRLSIL.

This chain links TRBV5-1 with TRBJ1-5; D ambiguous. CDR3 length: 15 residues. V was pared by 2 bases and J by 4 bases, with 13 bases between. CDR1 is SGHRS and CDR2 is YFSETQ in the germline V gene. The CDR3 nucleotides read TGCGCCAGCAGCTTAGTGGCGGGGTCAAATCAGCCCCAGCATTTT. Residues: CASSLVAGSNQPQHF.

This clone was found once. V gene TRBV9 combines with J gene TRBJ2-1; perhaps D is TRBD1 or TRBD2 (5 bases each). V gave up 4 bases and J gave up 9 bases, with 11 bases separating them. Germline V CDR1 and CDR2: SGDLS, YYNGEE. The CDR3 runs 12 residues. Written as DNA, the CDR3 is TGTGCCAGCAGCACGGCGAGGGGTGAGCAGTTCTTC. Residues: CASSTARGEQFF.

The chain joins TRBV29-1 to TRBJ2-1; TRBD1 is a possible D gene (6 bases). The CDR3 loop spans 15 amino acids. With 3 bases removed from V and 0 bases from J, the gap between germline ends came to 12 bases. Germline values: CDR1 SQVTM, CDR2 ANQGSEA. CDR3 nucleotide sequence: TGCAGCGTTGATCAGGGGCCGAGCTCCTACAATGAGCAGTTCTTC. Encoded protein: CSVDQGPSSYNEQFF.

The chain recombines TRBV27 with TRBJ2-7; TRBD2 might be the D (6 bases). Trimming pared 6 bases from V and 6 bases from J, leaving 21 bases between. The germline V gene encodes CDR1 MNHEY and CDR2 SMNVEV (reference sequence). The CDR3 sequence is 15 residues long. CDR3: CASSLSGTGEVEQYF. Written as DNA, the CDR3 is TGTGCCAGCAGCCTGTCCGGGACTGGAGAGGTCGAGCAGTACTTC.

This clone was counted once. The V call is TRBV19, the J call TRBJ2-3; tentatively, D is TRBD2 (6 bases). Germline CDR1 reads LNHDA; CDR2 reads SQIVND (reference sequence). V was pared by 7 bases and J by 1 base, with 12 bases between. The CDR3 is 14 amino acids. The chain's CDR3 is CASTGGVGTDTQYF. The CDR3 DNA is TGTGCCAGTACTGGCGGGGTCGGCACAGATACGCAGTATTTT. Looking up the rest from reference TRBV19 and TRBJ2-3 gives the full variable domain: DGGITQSPKYLFRKEGQNVTLSCEQNLNHDAMYWYRQDPGQGLRLIYYSQIVNDFQKGDIAEGYSVSREKKESFPLTVTSAQKNPTAFYLCASTGGVGTDTQYFGPGTRLTVL.

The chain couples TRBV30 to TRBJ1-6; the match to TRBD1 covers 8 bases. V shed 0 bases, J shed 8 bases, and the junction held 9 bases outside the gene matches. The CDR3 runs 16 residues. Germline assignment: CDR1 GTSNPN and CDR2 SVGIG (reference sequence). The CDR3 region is CAWSVAGPQGDSPLHF. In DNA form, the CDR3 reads TGTGCCTGGAGTGTAGCCGGGCCACAGGGGGATTCACCCCTCCACTTT.

CDR3 amino acids: CASSYGSASYGYTF. In nucleotides, the CDR3 is TGTGCCAGCAGTTACGGCAGCGCTTCCTATGGCTACACCTTC. The chain recombines TRBV28 with TRBJ1-2; no clear D. The CDR3 is made up of 14 amino acids. Trimming took off 4 bases at V and 4 bases at J, with 13 bases between the two ends. Per the germline V gene, CDR1 is MDHEN and CDR2 is SYDVKM.

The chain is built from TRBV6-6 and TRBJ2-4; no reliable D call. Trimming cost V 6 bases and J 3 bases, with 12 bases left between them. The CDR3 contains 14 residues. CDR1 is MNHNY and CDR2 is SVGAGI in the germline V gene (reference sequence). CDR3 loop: CASSPRRGKNIQYF. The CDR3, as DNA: TGTGCCAGCAGCCCGAGACGCGGCAAAAACATTCAGTACTTC.

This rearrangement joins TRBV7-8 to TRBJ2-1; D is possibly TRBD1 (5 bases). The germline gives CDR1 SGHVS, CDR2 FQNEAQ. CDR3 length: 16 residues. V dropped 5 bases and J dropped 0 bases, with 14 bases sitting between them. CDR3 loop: CASSRTHRSSYNEQFF. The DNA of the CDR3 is TGTGCCAGCAGCCGGACGCACAGGAGCTCCTACAATGAGCAGTTCTTC. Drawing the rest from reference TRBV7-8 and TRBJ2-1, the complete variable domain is GAGVSQSPRYKVAKRGQDVALRCDPISGHVSLFWYQQALGQGPEFLTYFQNEAQLDKSGLPSDRFFAERPEGSVSTLKIQRTQQEDSAVYLCASSRTHRSSYNEQFFGPGTRLTVL.

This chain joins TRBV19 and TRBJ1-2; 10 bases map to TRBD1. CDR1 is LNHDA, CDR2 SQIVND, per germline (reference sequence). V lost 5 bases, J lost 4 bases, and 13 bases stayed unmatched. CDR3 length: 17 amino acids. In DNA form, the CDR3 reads TGTGCCAGTAGTCCTCTCCCCGGGACAGGGGTAACCTATGGCTACACCTTC. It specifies CASSPLPGTGVTYGYTF.

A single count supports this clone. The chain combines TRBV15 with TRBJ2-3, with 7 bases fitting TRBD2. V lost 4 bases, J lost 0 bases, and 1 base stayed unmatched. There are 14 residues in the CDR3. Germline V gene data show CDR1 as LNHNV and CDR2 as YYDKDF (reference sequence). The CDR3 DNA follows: TGTGCCACCAGCATGGGAGGGAGCACAGATACGCAGTATTTT. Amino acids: CATSMGGSTDTQYF.

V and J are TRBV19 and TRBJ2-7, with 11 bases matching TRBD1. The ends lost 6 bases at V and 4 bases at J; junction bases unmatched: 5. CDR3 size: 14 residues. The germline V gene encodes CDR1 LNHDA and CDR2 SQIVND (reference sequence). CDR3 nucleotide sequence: TGTGCCAGTAGCCTGGGACAGGGGGTATACGAGCAGTACTTC. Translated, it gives CASSLGQGVYEQYF.

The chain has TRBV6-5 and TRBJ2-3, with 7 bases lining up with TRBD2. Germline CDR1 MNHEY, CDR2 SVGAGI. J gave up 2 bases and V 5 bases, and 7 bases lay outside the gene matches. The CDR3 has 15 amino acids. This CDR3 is CASSPLAGVTDTQYF. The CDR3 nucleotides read TGTGCCAGCAGTCCCCTCGCGGGGGTCACAGATACGCAGTATTTT.